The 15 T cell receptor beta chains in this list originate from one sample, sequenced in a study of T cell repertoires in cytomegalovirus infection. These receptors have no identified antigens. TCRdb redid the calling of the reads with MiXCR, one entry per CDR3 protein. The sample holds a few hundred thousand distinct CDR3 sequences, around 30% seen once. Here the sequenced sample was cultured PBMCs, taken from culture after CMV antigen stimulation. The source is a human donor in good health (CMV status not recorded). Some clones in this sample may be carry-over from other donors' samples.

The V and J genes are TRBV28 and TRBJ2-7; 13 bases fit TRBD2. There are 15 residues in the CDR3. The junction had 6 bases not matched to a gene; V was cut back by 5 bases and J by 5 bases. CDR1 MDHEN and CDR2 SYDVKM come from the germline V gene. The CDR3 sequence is CASSPGLAGIHEQYF. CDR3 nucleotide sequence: TGTGCCAGCAGTCCGGGACTAGCGGGAATACACGAGCAGTACTTC.

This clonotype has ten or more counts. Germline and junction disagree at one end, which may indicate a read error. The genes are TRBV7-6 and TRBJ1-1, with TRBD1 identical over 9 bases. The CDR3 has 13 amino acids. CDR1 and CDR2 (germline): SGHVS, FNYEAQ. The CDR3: CASSQAQGAEAFF. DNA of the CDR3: TGTGCCAGCAGTCAAGCACAGGGGGCTGAGGCTTTCTTT.

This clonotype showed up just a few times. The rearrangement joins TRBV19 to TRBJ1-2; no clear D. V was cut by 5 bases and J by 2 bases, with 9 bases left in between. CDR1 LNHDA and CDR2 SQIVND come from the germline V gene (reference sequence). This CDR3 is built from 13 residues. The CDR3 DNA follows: TGTGCCAGTAGTCCGAGAGAGAACTATGGCTACACCTTC. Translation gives CASSPRENYGYTF.

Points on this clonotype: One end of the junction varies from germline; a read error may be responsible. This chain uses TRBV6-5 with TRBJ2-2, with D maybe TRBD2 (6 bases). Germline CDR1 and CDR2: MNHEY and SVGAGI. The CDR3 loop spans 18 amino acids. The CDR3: CASSYQFSGGGNPGELFF. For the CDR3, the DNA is TGTGCCAGCAGTTACCAATTTAGCGGAGGAGGGAACCCCGGGGAGCTGTTTTTT.

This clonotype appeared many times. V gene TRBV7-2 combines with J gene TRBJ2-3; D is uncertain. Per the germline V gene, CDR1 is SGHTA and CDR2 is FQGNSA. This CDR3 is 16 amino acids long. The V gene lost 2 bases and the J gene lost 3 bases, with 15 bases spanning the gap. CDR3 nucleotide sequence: TGTGCCAGCAGCTTAACCTCTAGTTTTCATACAGATACGCAGTATTTT. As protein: CASSLTSSFHTDTQYF.

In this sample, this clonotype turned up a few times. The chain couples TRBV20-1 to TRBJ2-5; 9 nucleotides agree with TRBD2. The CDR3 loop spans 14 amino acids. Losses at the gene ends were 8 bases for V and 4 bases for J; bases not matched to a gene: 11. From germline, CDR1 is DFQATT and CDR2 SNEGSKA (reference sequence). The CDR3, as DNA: TGCAGTTGTGAAGCGGGAGGTCGGTCAGAGACCCAGTACTTC. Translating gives CSCEAGGRSETQYF.

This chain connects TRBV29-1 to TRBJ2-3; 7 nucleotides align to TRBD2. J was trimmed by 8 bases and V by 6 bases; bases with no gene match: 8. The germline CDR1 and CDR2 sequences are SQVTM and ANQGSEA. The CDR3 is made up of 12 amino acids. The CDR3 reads CSVAREQRTQYF. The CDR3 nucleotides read TGCAGCGTCGCGCGGGAGCAACGTACGCAGTATTTT.

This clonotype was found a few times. As DNA, the CDR3 is TGCGCCAGCAGCTCGACGGAGACCGGGGAGCTGTTTTTT. Protein product: CASSSTETGELFF. V and J are TRBV5-1 and TRBJ2-2, with D unresolved. The germline gives CDR1 SGHRS, CDR2 YFSETQ. Deletions cut 3 bases from V and 5 bases from J, with 8 bases between. This CDR3 spans 13 amino acids. Combining the CDR3 with reference TRBV5-1 and TRBJ2-2 gives the whole variable domain KAGVTQTPRYLIKTRGQQVTLSCSPISGHRSVSWYQQTPGQGLQFLFEYFSETQRNKGNFPGRFSGRQFSNSRSEMNVSTLELGDSALYLCASSSTETGELFFGEGSRLTVL.

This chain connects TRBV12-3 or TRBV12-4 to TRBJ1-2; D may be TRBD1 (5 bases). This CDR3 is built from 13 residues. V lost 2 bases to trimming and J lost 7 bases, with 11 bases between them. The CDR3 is CASSLKVQGGYTF. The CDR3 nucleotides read TGTGCCAGCAGTTTAAAGGTTCAGGGTGGCTACACCTTC.

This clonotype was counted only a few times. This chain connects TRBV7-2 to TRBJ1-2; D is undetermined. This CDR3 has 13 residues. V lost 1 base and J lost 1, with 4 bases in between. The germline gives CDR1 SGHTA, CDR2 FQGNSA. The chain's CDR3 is CASSLGHNYGYTF. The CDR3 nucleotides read TGTGCCAGCAGCTTAGGACATAACTATGGCTACACCTTC.

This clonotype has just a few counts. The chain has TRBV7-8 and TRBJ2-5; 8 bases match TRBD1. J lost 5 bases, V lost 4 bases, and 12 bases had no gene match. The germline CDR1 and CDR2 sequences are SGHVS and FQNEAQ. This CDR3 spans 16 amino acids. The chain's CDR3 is CASSSTFRGQWETQYF. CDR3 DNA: TGTGCCAGCAGCTCAACCTTCAGGGGGCAATGGGAGACCCAGTACTTC.

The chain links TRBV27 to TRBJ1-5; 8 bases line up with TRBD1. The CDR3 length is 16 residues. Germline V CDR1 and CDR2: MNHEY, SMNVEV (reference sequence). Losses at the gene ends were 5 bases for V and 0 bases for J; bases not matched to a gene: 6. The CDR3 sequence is CASSPQGGYSNQPQHF. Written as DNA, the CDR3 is TGTGCCAGCAGTCCACAGGGGGGATATAGCAATCAGCCCCAGCATTTT.

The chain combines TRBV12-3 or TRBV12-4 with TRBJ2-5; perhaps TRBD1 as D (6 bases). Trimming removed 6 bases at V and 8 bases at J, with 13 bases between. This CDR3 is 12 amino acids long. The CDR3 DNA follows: TGTGCCAGCAGCCGGGACACAGGAACCCAGTACTTC. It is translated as CASSRDTGTQYF.

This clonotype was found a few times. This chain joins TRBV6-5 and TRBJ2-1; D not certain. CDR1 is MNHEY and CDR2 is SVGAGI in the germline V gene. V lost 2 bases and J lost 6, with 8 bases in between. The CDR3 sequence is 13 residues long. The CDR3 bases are TGTGCCAGCAGTTACGGACCGCTCAATGAGCAGTTCTTC. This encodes CASSYGPLNEQFF.

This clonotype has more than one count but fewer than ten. The DNA for the CDR3 is TGTGCCAGCAGCCAATCGGGCCAAAACTATGGCTACACCTTC. Encoded protein: CASSQSGQNYGYTF. The chain combines TRBV3-1 with TRBJ1-2; D unresolved. Per the germline V gene, CDR1 is LGHDT and CDR2 is YNNKEL (reference sequence). V was clipped by 2 bases and J by 2 bases, with 9 bases between them. The CDR3 has 14 amino acids.